This T cell receptor (beta chain) emerged from a study of blood T cell repertoires in COVID-19. Looking at the study overall: Material from acute and convalescent COVID-19 was sourced from the United States, Italy and Spain. T cells, B-cell-depleted T cells, or PBMCs supplied cDNA or gDNA.

The CDR3 length is 12 residues. V dropped 5 bases and J dropped 15; count of bases not matched to a gene: 3. Germline CDR1 ENHRY, CDR2 SYGVKD. Authors' methods: It was from reference gene primer amplification that nucleated cell counts were estimated. The method was immunoSEQ multiplex PCR; TCRdb's version includes in-frame clones alone and lacks a portion of them. V, J and clone size derive from that table, while D and trimming were established from the DNA sequence. Of about 180,000 clones listed, 80% to 90% are singletons. The chain uses TRBV10-3 and TRBJ1-6; TRBD1 aligns across 11 bases. This receptor was identified in a man between 18 and 35 years old who had recovered from COVID-19. Sequenced sample: peripheral blood. CDR3 DNA sequence: TGTGCCATCAGTCGGGACAGGGGGGACCTCCACTTT. Encoded protein: CAISRDRGDLHF.